This T cell receptor (beta chain) derives from a study of neurological immune-mediated disorders. Overall study results and limits: Because no CDR3 amino acid sequences were shared across subjects by expanded clones, private repertoires were suggested in all groups.

Documented time point: longitudinal time-point 3. Unsorted libraries were generated from 2 million PBMCs. These cells had been stored in RNAlater at -80 C. The cDNA was generated by 5'RACE with 10-nucleotide random UMIs. One entry per CDR3 protein results from TCRdb running MiXCR on the 5' RACE reads. In the table there are over 90,000 distinct CDR3 sequences, 10% to 12% of which are singletons. The sample holds many counts of this clonotype. What it recognizes is unknown. Trimming at V came to 5 bases and at J to 4 bases, leaving 6 bases not matched to a gene. The germline V gene has CDR1 SGHRS and CDR2 YFSETQ. CDR3 length: 15 residues.

The receptor was derived from a female donor with HTLV-1-associated myelopathy (HAM/TSP). Sequenced input: PBMCs. This chain joins TRBV5-1 and TRBJ2-1; 10 bases are shared with TRBD1. The CDR3 DNA follows: TGCGCCAGCAGGTCCGGGACAGGGGATTACAATGAGCAGTTCTTC. Residues: CASRSGTGDYNEQFF.